These 28 T cell receptor beta chains share one sample of origin, sequenced in a study of post-analysis software for immune sequencing data. Regarding the study as a whole: A few TRBV segments were significantly more frequent in patients than in controls. TRBV5-6, TRBV5-1 and TRBV20-1 were among these segments.

These receptors have no known antigen. Unique-molecular-identifier-tagged TCR beta cDNA libraries were used. A single record per CDR3 protein comes from TCRdb applying MiXCR to the PCR reads. This table has about 800,000 distinct CDR3 sequences, 25% to 30% appearing once. The sequenced sample consisted of blood. The receptors shown here come from a girl aged 5 to 17 with multiple sclerosis.

This clonotype was counted only a few times. The chain has TRBV20-1 and TRBJ2-3; weak D call: TRBD1 (5 bases). Trimming took off 7 bases at V and 0 bases at J, with 17 bases between the two ends. The V gene's germline CDR1 is DFQATT and CDR2 SNEGSKA (reference sequence). The CDR3 length is 15 residues. The DNA for the CDR3 is TGCAGTGGGGGTAGGGGCCCATCTAGCACAGATACGCAGTATTTT. It codes for CSGGRGPSSTDTQYF.

This clonotype was picked up one time. The genes are TRBV28 and TRBJ2-1, with 10 bases fitting TRBD2. CDR3 length: 14 residues. Germline values: CDR1 MDHEN, CDR2 SYDVKM. The ends lost 6 bases at V and 8 bases at J; junction bases unmatched: 7. CDR3 DNA sequence: TGTGCCAGCAGGGAGCGGGAGGGCTGCCATGAGCAGTTCTTC. Its translation: CASREREGCHEQFF.

This rearrangement joins TRBV27 to TRBJ1-1; D gene unclear. The CDR3 runs 13 residues. Per germline, CDR1 MNHEY and CDR2 SMNVEV (reference sequence). V lost 4 bases, J lost 1 base, and 7 bases lay in between. The CDR3 loop reads CASSWASNTEAFF. The CDR3 bases are TGTGCCAGCAGTTGGGCGTCGAACACTGAAGCTTTCTTT.

The table lists this clonotype with a few counts. The chain has TRBV12-3 or TRBV12-4 and TRBJ2-1; D unclear. Between the trimmed V and J ends, which lost 7 bases and 0 bases, there was a span of 16 bases. This CDR3 comprises 16 residues. The CDR3 region is CASIPQGLSSYNEQFF. Written as DNA, the CDR3 is TGTGCCAGCATTCCTCAAGGGTTATCCTCCTACAATGAGCAGTTCTTC.

This clonotype was seen a handful of times. This rearrangement joins TRBV3-1 to TRBJ2-4; D remains ambiguous. Judging by the DNA end, TRBJ2-7 fits better; the J call may be wrong. The CDR3 is made up of 12 amino acids. Germline CDR1 is LGHDT and CDR2 is YNNKEL (reference sequence). The CDR3 reads CASSQVRFEQYF. Written as DNA, the CDR3 is TGTGCCAGCAGCCAAGTTAGATTCGAGCAGTACTTC.

This clonotype showed up just a few times. The chain is built from TRBV7-2 and TRBJ2-5, with 12 nucleotides matching TRBD2. Germline assignment: CDR1 SGHTA and CDR2 FQGNSA. The V segment lost 1 base and the J segment 2 bases; nucleotides outside the gene matches: 5. The CDR3 covers 17 residues. The DNA of the CDR3 is TGTGCCAGCAGCTTAGTTGGGACTAGCGGGCATCAAGAGACCCAGTACTTC. Residues: CASSLVGTSGHQETQYF.

The genes are TRBV7-9 and TRBJ1-2, with TRBD1 matching over 7 bases. Trimming cost V 4 bases and J 2 bases; bases outside gene matches: 7. The CDR3 is made up of 15 amino acids. In germline, CDR1 is SEHNR, CDR2 FQNEAQ (reference sequence). CDR3 region: CASSSTDRVNYGYTF. In DNA, the CDR3 is TGTGCCAGCAGCTCAACAGACAGGGTGAACTATGGCTACACCTTC.

This clonotype has a handful of counts. J is TRBJ1-2 and V is TRBV12-3 or TRBV12-4; TRBD1 aligns across 9 bases. The CDR3 runs 14 residues. The V gene end was trimmed by 6 bases and the J gene end by 4 bases; junction bases not matched to a gene: 6. The CDR3 bases are TGTGCCAGCAGGGAAGGGACAGGGAGCTATGGCTACACCTTC. Translation gives CASREGTGSYGYTF.

The genes are TRBV5-1 and TRBJ1-2, with D unclear. The CDR3 sequence is 12 residues long. Germline CDR1 SGHRS, CDR2 YFSETQ. V dropped 0 bases and J dropped 8 bases, with 8 bases sitting between them. The chain's CDR3 is CASSLESRGYTF. The CDR3 nucleotides are TGCGCCAGCAGCTTGGAGTCGAGGGGCTACACCTTC. The full variable domain, rest sourced from reference TRBV5-1 and TRBJ1-2, is KAGVTQTPRYLIKTRGQQVTLSCSPISGHRSVSWYQQTPGQGLQFLFEYFSETQRNKGNFPGRFSGRQFSNSRSEMNVSTLELGDSALYLCASSLESRGYTFGSGTRLTVV.

This clonotype was seen at least ten times. V usage is TRBV29-1 and J usage is TRBJ1-2, with a possible D match to TRBD1 (6 bases). The CDR3 is 13 amino acids. Germline V gives CDR1 SQVTM, CDR2 ANQGSEA. V was clipped by 7 bases and J by 0 bases, with 12 bases between them. The CDR3 nucleotides read TGCAGCGCCCGGGACACTACTAACTATGGCTACACCTTC. Its protein is CSARDTTNYGYTF.

With respect to this clonotype: The conserved phenylalanine or tryptophan normally closing the CDR3 is absent here, so this likely arose from a read error. This CDR3 reads CASSYLGLAGVPETQYC. In DNA form, the CDR3 reads TGTGCCAGCAGTTACTTGGGACTAGCGGGAGTTCCGGAGACCCAGTACTGC. This chain uses TRBV6-6 with TRBJ2-5, with TRBD2 identical over 14 bases. Germline V CDR1 and CDR2: MNHNY, SVGAGI (reference sequence). CDR3 length equals 17 residues. Losses at the gene ends were 1 base for V and 5 bases for J; bases not matched to a gene: 6.

This chain uses TRBV2 with TRBJ2-5; D remains unclear. The germline V and J ends were trimmed by 4 bases and 1 base, with 13 bases remaining between them. The germline V gene has CDR1 SNHLY and CDR2 FYNNEI. The CDR3 sequence is 15 residues long. The CDR3 here is CASSVVSELQETQYF. In DNA form, the CDR3 reads TGTGCCAGCAGTGTTGTGAGCGAACTCCAAGAGACCCAGTACTTC.

The rearrangement uses TRBV11-2 and TRBJ2-3, with TRBD2 matching 7 bases. Germline V lookup: CDR1 SGHAT, CDR2 FQNNGV. The CDR3 runs 12 residues. With V trimmed by 6 bases and J by 10 bases, 7 bases remained unmatched. CDR3 loop: CASRPTSFPQYF. For the CDR3, the DNA is TGTGCCAGCAGACCGACTAGCTTCCCGCAGTATTTT.

Only a few counts were recorded for this clonotype. The gene calls are TRBV29-1 and TRBJ1-2; no reliable D call. V lost 5 bases to trimming and J lost 5 bases, with 15 bases between them. The germline V gene encodes CDR1 SQVTM and CDR2 ANQGSEA. This CDR3 is built from 13 residues. The CDR3 here is CSVLAEGSYGYTF. The DNA of the CDR3 is TGCAGCGTTTTGGCAGAGGGTTCGTATGGCTACACCTTC.

The rearrangement uses TRBV20-1 and TRBJ1-2; the D gene is possibly TRBD1 (6 bases). Trimming left V 3 bases short and J 4 bases short, with 12 bases between. The CDR3 has 13 amino acids. The V gene's germline CDR1 is DFQATT and CDR2 SNEGSKA (reference sequence). CDR3 DNA: TGCAGTGCTAGGCCGGGACACATCTATGGCTACACCTTC. Translation gives CSARPGHIYGYTF.

J is TRBJ2-1 and V is TRBV7-2; 8 positions match TRBD2. Germline V gene lookup returns CDR1 SGHTA and CDR2 FQGNSA. CDR3 length: 17 residues. The V segment lost 2 bases and the J segment 8 bases; nucleotides outside the gene matches: 14. This CDR3 reads CASSLLSGSAVGDEQFF. The CDR3 DNA reads as TGTGCCAGCAGCTTACTCAGCGGGAGTGCCGTCGGCGATGAGCAGTTCTTC. Based on the CDR3 plus reference TRBV7-2 and TRBJ2-1, the full variable domain is GAGVSQSPSNKVTEKGKDVELRCDPISGHTALYWYRQSLGQGLEFLIYFQGNSAPDKSGLPSDRFSAERTGGSVSTLTIQRTQQEDSAVYLCASSLLSGSAVGDEQFFGPGTRLTVL.

The V and J genes are TRBV7-9 and TRBJ1-1, with D possibly TRBD1 on 6 matching bases. The CDR3 covers 13 residues. Trimming took 9 bases from V and 3 from J, leaving 14 bases between them. The germline CDR1 and CDR2 sequences are SEHNR and FQNEAQ (reference sequence). The CDR3 region is CASQKGGDTEAFF. The CDR3 coding sequence is TGTGCCAGTCAAAAGGGGGGGGACACTGAAGCTTTCTTT.

This clonotype was detected many times. The chain uses TRBV9 and TRBJ2-3, with 11 bases aligning to TRBD2. This CDR3 is built from 15 residues. With 2 bases clipped from V and 4 bases from J, the junction kept 3 bases outside the gene matches. The V gene's germline CDR1 is SGDLS and CDR2 YYNGEE. CDR3 DNA: TGTGCCAGCAGCGTTGGGACTAGCGGCGCAGATACGCAGTATTTT. As protein: CASSVGTSGADTQYF.

Concerning this clonotype: The conserved closing phenylalanine or tryptophan is absent in this CDR3, likely reflecting a read error. This chain connects TRBV20-1 to TRBJ1-1; D may be TRBD1 (6 bases). CDR3 length: 14 residues. Between the trimmed V and J ends, which lost 0 bases and 4 bases, there was a span of 12 bases. Looked up from germline, CDR1 is DFQATT and CDR2 is SNEGSKA (reference sequence). CDR3 region: CSARDTQGGTEAFV. CDR3 DNA sequence: TGCAGTGCTAGAGATACACAGGGAGGCACTGAAGCTTTCGTT.

The chain employs TRBV20-1 and TRBJ1-1; D gene ambiguous. Germline lookup yields CDR1 DFQATT and CDR2 SNEGSKA (reference sequence). The CDR3 has 12 amino acids. V was clipped by 3 bases and J by 0 bases, with 5 bases between them. The CDR3 reads CSASGLNTEAFF. CDR3 DNA sequence: TGCAGTGCTAGCGGATTGAACACTGAAGCTTTCTTT.

The rearrangement links TRBV7-2 to TRBJ2-2; 11 bases align to TRBD2. Trimming at V came to 1 base and at J to 6 bases, leaving 7 bases not matched to a gene. The CDR3 covers 17 residues. Looked up from germline, CDR1 is SGHTA and CDR2 is FQGNSA. CDR3 region: CASSLVRLAGSSGELFF. In nucleotides, the CDR3 is TGTGCCAGCAGCTTAGTAAGACTAGCGGGGAGTTCCGGGGAGCTGTTTTTT.

The chain carries TRBV14 and TRBJ1-2; no firm D call. Trimming removed 0 bases from V and 5 bases from J, with 13 bases in between. CDR3 length equals 15 residues. Germline lookup yields CDR1 SGHDN and CDR2 FVKESK. The CDR3 DNA sequence: TGTGCCAGCAGCCAAGATTTTACACTGGGATATGGCTACACCTTC. Protein product: CASSQDFTLGYGYTF.

The rearrangement joins TRBV10-3 to TRBJ1-3; D gene ambiguous. V was shortened by 0 bases and J by 0 bases, with 9 bases between the two germline ends. Per the germline V gene, CDR1 is ENHRY and CDR2 is SYGVKD. This CDR3 comprises 16 residues. The CDR3 coding sequence is TGTGCCATCAGTGAGTCTGACGGATACTCTGGAAACACCATATATTTT. The encoded protein is CAISESDGYSGNTIYF.

Comment on this clonotype: A read error may explain this, as a much larger clone is one base away. CDR3 sequence reads: CASSSTSPGEQYF. DNA for the CDR3: TGTGCCAGCAGTTCTACTAGCCCGGGGGAGCAGTACTTC. The J gene is TRBJ2-5, the V gene TRBV12-3 or TRBV12-4; D is possibly TRBD2 (6 bases). The CDR3 covers 13 residues. Trimming removed 4 bases at V and 11 bases at J, with 17 bases between.

This clonotype was observed a few times. The V call is TRBV2, the J call TRBJ1-2; the D is unclear. V dropped 8 bases and J dropped 8 bases, with 12 bases sitting between them. The CDR3 has 11 residues. Germline CDR1 is SNHLY and CDR2 is FYNNEI. The CDR3 spells CASRIAGGYTF. In DNA, the CDR3 is TGTGCCAGCCGAATCGCGGGCGGCTACACCTTC. Full variable domain (remainder filled in from reference TRBV2 and TRBJ1-2): EPEVTQTPSHQVTQMGQEVILRCVPISNHLYFYWYRQILGQKVEFLVSFYNNEISEKSEIFDDQFSVERPDGSNFTLKIRSTKLEDSAMYFCASRIAGGYTFGSGTRLTVV.

The genes are TRBV6-6 and TRBJ2-7; 12 bases agree with TRBD2. Germline V gene sequence: CDR1 MNHNY, CDR2 SVGAGI (reference sequence). V shed 2 bases and J 10 bases; nucleotides not matched to a gene: 9. The CDR3 loop spans 15 amino acids. This CDR3 reads CASSYGLAGPEAQYF. CDR3 DNA sequence: TGTGCCAGCAGTTACGGACTAGCGGGGCCGGAGGCCCAGTACTTC.

The chain recombines TRBV20-1 with TRBJ1-5, with a weak D call TRBD1 (5 bases). V was clipped by 3 bases and J by 1 base, with 13 bases between them. Germline values: CDR1 DFQATT, CDR2 SNEGSKA (reference sequence). The CDR3 extends over 15 amino acids. Here the CDR3 DNA reads TGCAGTGCTAGGTCGGCGGGGGGGAGCAATCAGCCCCAGCATTTT. It yields the protein CSARSAGGSNQPQHF.

This clonotype was counted only a few times. V gene TRBV7-2 combines with J gene TRBJ2-1; D assignment may be TRBD1 or TRBD2 (5 bases each). This CDR3 has 14 amino acids. Trimming removed 6 bases at V and 3 bases at J, with 12 bases between. CDR1 is SGHTA, CDR2 FQGNSA, per germline. CDR3 sequence (DNA): TGTGCCAGCAGTATTGCAGGGAGCTACAATGAGCAGTTCTTC. Translation gives CASSIAGSYNEQFF.